This TCR beta chain comes out of a study of T cells in women clearing cervical HPV infection. In the study overall: HLA type stays a possible confounder, typing being limited.

The germline gives CDR1 LGHNA, CDR2 YNFKEQ. CDR3 length equals 15 residues. Each participant carried one incident cervical HPV16 infection only. MY09/MY11 PCR detected cervical HPV DNA; dot-blot assigned genotypes. Here immunoSEQ multiplex PCR was the method, and the copy in TCRdb shows in-frame clones only, minus some. The sample table sets out about 35,000 clones. In regard to this clone: A junction end diverges from the germline sequence, so it may reflect a read error. The sequenced fragment ends 3 residues before the CDR3 boundary, so the rest is inferred from the germline J gene.

V gene TRBV4-2 combines with J gene TRBJ2-5; TRBD1 agrees at 9 bases. The sample was blood buffy coat. The clonotype was recovered from a woman between 18 and 75 years old with a cervical HPV16 infection that either progressed to CIN3+ or cleared (not recorded which). The CDR3 sequence is CASSHGQGMEETQYF. Incomplete CDR3 DNA: TGCGCCAGCAGCCACGGACAGGGGATGGAAGAGACC.